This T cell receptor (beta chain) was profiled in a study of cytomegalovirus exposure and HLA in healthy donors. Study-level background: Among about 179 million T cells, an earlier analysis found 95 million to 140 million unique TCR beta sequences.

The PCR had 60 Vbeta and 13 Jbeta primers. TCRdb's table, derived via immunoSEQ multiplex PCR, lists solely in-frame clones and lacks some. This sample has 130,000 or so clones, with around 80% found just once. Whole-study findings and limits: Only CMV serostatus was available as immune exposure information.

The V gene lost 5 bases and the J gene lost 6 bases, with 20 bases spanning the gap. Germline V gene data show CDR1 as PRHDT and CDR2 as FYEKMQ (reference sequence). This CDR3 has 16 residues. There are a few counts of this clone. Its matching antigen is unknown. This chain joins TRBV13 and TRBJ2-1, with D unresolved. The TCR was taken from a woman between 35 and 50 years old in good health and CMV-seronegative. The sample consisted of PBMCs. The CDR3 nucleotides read TGTGCCAGCAGCCTATTCATGCGGCGGTCTAGCAATGAGCAGTTCTTC. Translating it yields CASSLFMRRSSNEQFF.